Listed below are T cell receptor beta chains from one sample, sequenced in a study of cytomegalovirus exposure and HLA in healthy donors. Method: immunoSEQ multiplex PCR; TCRdb's copy keeps in-frame clones and lacks some. The sample carries approximately 120,000 clones, more than 70% recorded once. The sequenced sample consisted of PBMCs. The receptors were sampled from a woman in her 30s in good health and CMV-seropositive. The CDR3 runs from the conserved cysteine through the conserved F or W. The D gene is left open where the match is weak. Some rows mark clone size as missing; the rest say once, few, many or name a class of expanded clone.

j_call d_call cdr3_length v_call clone_size cdr3_nt cdr3_aa
TRBJ2-3 . 15 TRBV10-3 . TGTGCCATCAGAGAAAGGGGCTCACTCACAGATACGCAGTATTTT CAIRERGSLTDTQYF
TRBJ1-3 . 16 TRBV5-1 . TGCGCCAGCAGCTTGGGAATTTCGAGCTCTGGAAACACCATATATTTT CASSLGISSSGNTIYF
TRBJ2-1 . 16 TRBV2 . TGTGCCAGCAGTGATTGGGGGCGCGGGGGCTACAATGAGCAGTTCTTC CASSDWGRGGYNEQFF
TRBJ2-5 TRBD2 16 TRBV28 . TGTGCCAGCAGTTCTCCTAGCGGGGGAGGGGTGGAGACCCAGTACTTC CASSSPSGGGVETQYF
TRBJ2-3 TRBD1 13 TRBV29-1 few TGCAGCGCCAAACAGGGGGTCACAGATACGCAGTATTTT CSAKQGVTDTQYF
TRBJ1-1 . 14 TRBV28 . TGTGCCAGCAGTTTTCAGGGCATGAACACTGAAGCTTTCTTT CASSFQGMNTEAFF
TRBJ2-7 . 14 TRBV5-1 . TGCGCCAGCAGCAGGGCAGGGGTAAGAGACGAGCAGTACTTC CASSRAGVRDEQYF
TRBJ2-7 . 14 TRBV28 . TGTGCCAGCAGCCGGGGGGACACCACCTACGAGCAGTACTTC CASSRGDTTYEQYF
TRBJ2-7 . 13 TRBV6-5 . TGTGCCAGCAGGCGACAGTTTGGGGACGAGCAGTACTTC CASRRQFGDEQYF
TRBJ2-3 TRBD1 15 TRBV7-3 . TGTGCCAGCAGCTACCGGGACAGGGGCACAGATACGCAGTATTTT CASSYRDRGTDTQYF
TRBJ2-7 TRBD1 13 TRBV6-5 . TGTGCCAGCAATGAACAGGGGGCTTACGAGCAGTACTTC CASNEQGAYEQYF
TRBJ2-1 TRBD1 16 TRBV23-1 . TGCGCCAGCAGTCAATCGGCCAGGGGGTTCGACAATGAGCAGTTCTTC CASSQSARGFDNEQFF
TRBJ1-5 . 11 TRBV10-1 . TGCGCCAGCAGGGCTCGGGACTTACAACATTTT CASRARDLQHF
TRBJ1-2 . 11 TRBV20-1 . TGCAGTGCTTGGACAGTTTATGGCTACACCTTC CSAWTVYGYTF
TRBJ2-1 TRBD2 14 TRBV7-8 . TGTGCCAGCAGCTTAGCGACTAGCGGCGGTGAGCAGTTCTTC CASSLATSGGEQFF